A selection of T cell receptor beta chains follows, all from one sample in a study of patients and donors after allogeneic stem cell transplantation. MiXCR, applied by TCRdb to the RT-PCR reads, yields one record per CDR3 protein. The sample carries approximately 99,000 distinct CDR3 sequences, 35% recorded once. Sequences were obtained from blood, either unsorted or a sorted T cell fraction (not recorded which). Every receptor here comes from a human donor who was either an allogeneic HSCT recipient or a stem cell or donor lymphocyte infusion donor (not recorded which). It is not recorded whose cells these are; they may come from a transplant donor. Both conserved end residues are part of each CDR3. The order of the fields is CDR3 length, D gene, V gene, J gene, clone size, CDR3 DNA, CDR3 protein. D genes are given only for firm matches. A clone size is listed for some rows: how often the clone was seen (once, few, many), or a class if it is expanded.

cdr3_length: 13; d_call: NA; v_call: TRBV5-1; j_call: TRBJ1-2; clone_size: few; cdr3_nt: TGCGCCAGCAGCACGATAGCTAACTATGGCTACACCTTC; cdr3_aa: CASSTIANYGYTF
cdr3_length: 15; d_call: TRBD2; v_call: TRBV12-3/TRBV12-4; j_call: TRBJ2-1; clone_size: NA; cdr3_nt: TGTGCCAGCAGTTTCGTCGCGGGAGCCCACAATGAGCAGTTCTTC; cdr3_aa: CASSFVAGAHNEQFF
cdr3_length: 13; d_call: TRBD2; v_call: TRBV12-3/TRBV12-4; j_call: TRBJ2-3; clone_size: NA; cdr3_nt: TGTGCCAGCAGTTTAGTTGCGGGAGGAACGCAGTATTTT; cdr3_aa: CASSLVAGGTQYF
cdr3_length: 15; d_call: NA; v_call: TRBV7-8; j_call: TRBJ2-6; clone_size: NA; cdr3_nt: TGTGCCAGCAGCTTCTCGAACTCTGGGGCCAACGTCCTGACTTTC; cdr3_aa: CASSFSNSGANVLTF
cdr3_length: 11; d_call: NA; v_call: TRBV5-1; j_call: TRBJ2-7; clone_size: NA; cdr3_nt: TGCGCCAGCAGCTTAAGTGGCGAGCAGTACTTC; cdr3_aa: CASSLSGEQYF
cdr3_length: 12; d_call: NA; v_call: TRBV18; j_call: TRBJ1-1; clone_size: many; cdr3_nt: TGTGCCAGTCGAGGGCAATTCACTGAAGCTTTCTTT; cdr3_aa: CASRGQFTEAFF
cdr3_length: 12; d_call: NA; v_call: TRBV20-1; j_call: TRBJ2-7; clone_size: once; cdr3_nt: TGCAGTGCTGAACCATCATACTACGAGCAGTACTTC; cdr3_aa: CSAEPSYYEQYF
cdr3_length: 14; d_call: NA; v_call: TRBV6-5; j_call: TRBJ2-5; clone_size: NA; cdr3_nt: TGTGCCAGCAGCCCGAGGGCGGGGTTAGAGACCCAGTACTTC; cdr3_aa: CASSPRAGLETQYF
cdr3_length: 14; d_call: NA; v_call: TRBV12-3/TRBV12-4; j_call: TRBJ2-6; clone_size: NA; cdr3_nt: TGTGCCAGCAGTCCAAATGCTGGGGCCAACGTCCTGACTTTC; cdr3_aa: CASSPNAGANVLTF
cdr3_length: 13; d_call: NA; v_call: TRBV4-3; j_call: TRBJ1-2; clone_size: few; cdr3_nt: TGCGCCAGCAGCCCGATGGGGGCGCGAGGCTACACCTTC; cdr3_aa: CASSPMGARGYTF
cdr3_length: 13; d_call: NA; v_call: TRBV12-3/TRBV12-4; j_call: TRBJ2-7; clone_size: few; cdr3_nt: TGTGCCAGCAGAGGGGAGCAGAACTACGAGCAGTACTTC; cdr3_aa: CASRGEQNYEQYF
cdr3_length: 16; d_call: TRBD1; v_call: TRBV7-9; j_call: TRBJ2-1; clone_size: NA; cdr3_nt: TGTGCCAGCAGCCCCAGACAGGGGCCCACCTACAATGAGCAGTTCTTC; cdr3_aa: CASSPRQGPTYNEQFF
cdr3_length: 12; d_call: NA; v_call: TRBV29-1; j_call: TRBJ2-2; clone_size: NA; cdr3_nt: TGCAGCGTTGATGGGAGGACCGGGGAGCTGTTTTTT; cdr3_aa: CSVDGRTGELFF
cdr3_length: 13; d_call: NA; v_call: TRBV4-3; j_call: TRBJ1-6; clone_size: NA; cdr3_nt: TGCGCCAGCAGCCAGGGGACTAATTCACCCCTCCACTTT; cdr3_aa: CASSQGTNSPLHF
cdr3_length: 13; d_call: TRBD2; v_call: TRBV29-1; j_call: TRBJ2-3; clone_size: few; cdr3_nt: TGCAGCGTTGAGGCGGGAGACGCAGATACGCAGTATTTT; cdr3_aa: CSVEAGDADTQYF
cdr3_length: 14; d_call: NA; v_call: TRBV6-5; j_call: TRBJ1-6; clone_size: many; cdr3_nt: TGTGCCAGCAGCGGACAACCTAGGAATTCACCCCTCCACTTT; cdr3_aa: CASSGQPRNSPLHF
cdr3_length: 12; d_call: TRBD2; v_call: TRBV29-1; j_call: TRBJ2-3; clone_size: NA; cdr3_nt: TGCAGCGTTACTAGCGGGAAGGGTACGCAGTATTTT; cdr3_aa: CSVTSGKGTQYF
cdr3_length: 15; d_call: TRBD2; v_call: TRBV12-3/TRBV12-4; j_call: TRBJ2-1; clone_size: NA; cdr3_nt: TGTGCCAGCAGTTCCTCTAGCGGGAGGGCCAATGAGCAGTTCTTC; cdr3_aa: CASSSSSGRANEQFF
cdr3_length: 14; d_call: NA; v_call: TRBV19; j_call: TRBJ2-1; clone_size: few; cdr3_nt: TGTGCCAGTAGTCCGGACCCTTCTAGGAATGAGCAGTTCTTC; cdr3_aa: CASSPDPSRNEQFF
cdr3_length: 14; d_call: TRBD1; v_call: TRBV7-2; j_call: TRBJ1-6; clone_size: NA; cdr3_nt: TGTGCCAGCAGCGACAGGGGTCCGGGTTCACCCCTCCACTTT; cdr3_aa: CASSDRGPGSPLHF
cdr3_length: 16; d_call: TRBD2; v_call: TRBV20-1; j_call: TRBJ2-1; clone_size: few; cdr3_nt: TGCAGTGCTAGTGACGGGGGACTAGCGGGAAACAATGAGCAGTTCTTC; cdr3_aa: CSASDGGLAGNNEQFF
cdr3_length: 13; d_call: NA; v_call: TRBV28; j_call: TRBJ2-5; clone_size: few; cdr3_nt: TGTGCCACCTCGGGACGTCCTCAAGAGACCCAGTACTTC; cdr3_aa: CATSGRPQETQYF
cdr3_length: 12; d_call: NA; v_call: TRBV2; j_call: TRBJ2-7; clone_size: NA; cdr3_nt: TGTGCCAGCAGTGAAGCGCTTAGGGAGCAGTACTTC; cdr3_aa: CASSEALREQYF
cdr3_length: 16; d_call: TRBD2; v_call: TRBV9; j_call: TRBJ2-1; clone_size: NA; cdr3_nt: TGTGCCAGCAGCGTAGGACTAGCGTCCGGATACAATGAGCAGTTCTTC; cdr3_aa: CASSVGLASGYNEQFF
cdr3_length: 14; d_call: NA; v_call: TRBV7-3; j_call: TRBJ1-2; clone_size: NA; cdr3_nt: TGTGCCAGCAGCTTAACCTATCAGAGTAATGGCTACACCTTC; cdr3_aa: CASSLTYQSNGYTF
cdr3_length: 17; d_call: TRBD2; v_call: TRBV7-9; j_call: TRBJ2-1; clone_size: few; cdr3_nt: TGTGCCAGCAGCTATTCGGCACTAGCGGGGTTCTACAATGAGCAGTTCTTC; cdr3_aa: CASSYSALAGFYNEQFF
cdr3_length: 16; d_call: NA; v_call: TRBV14; j_call: TRBJ2-2; clone_size: NA; cdr3_nt: TGTGCCAGCAGCCAACAATTACTAGCTGCCACCGGGGAGCTGTTTTTT; cdr3_aa: CASSQQLLAATGELFF
cdr3_length: 15; d_call: NA; v_call: TRBV7-9; j_call: TRBJ2-7; clone_size: NA; cdr3_nt: TGTGCCAGCAGCTTAGGGGCAGCCTTCTCCTACGAGCAGTACTTC; cdr3_aa: CASSLGAAFSYEQYF
cdr3_length: 14; d_call: NA; v_call: TRBV9; j_call: TRBJ2-1; clone_size: NA; cdr3_nt: TGTGCCAGCAGCGCCGGACTTTCCTACAATGAGCAGTTCTTC; cdr3_aa: CASSAGLSYNEQFF
cdr3_length: 12; d_call: TRBD1; v_call: TRBV20-1; j_call: TRBJ1-1; clone_size: few; cdr3_nt: TGCAGTGCTCCCCCCCGACAGGGTATAACTTTCTTT; cdr3_aa: CSAPPRQGITFF
cdr3_length: 14; d_call: NA; v_call: TRBV7-2; j_call: TRBJ2-2; clone_size: NA; cdr3_nt: TGTGCCAGCAGCTTACTGACAGGACCCGGGGAGCTGTTTTTT; cdr3_aa: CASSLLTGPGELFF
cdr3_length: 19; d_call: NA; v_call: TRBV24-1; j_call: TRBJ1-5; clone_size: few; cdr3_nt: TGTGCCACCAGTGATTCCAGCTCAGCCGGACTTTATAGCAATCAGCCCCAGCATTTT; cdr3_aa: CATSDSSSAGLYSNQPQHF
cdr3_length: 14; d_call: NA; v_call: TRBV4-3; j_call: TRBJ1-4; clone_size: few; cdr3_nt: TGCGCCAGCAGCCAAGAGGCCGGGGGCTGCGGACTGTTTTTT; cdr3_aa: CASSQEAGGCGLFF
cdr3_length: 13; d_call: NA; v_call: TRBV12-3/TRBV12-4; j_call: TRBJ1-5; clone_size: NA; cdr3_nt: TGTGCCAGCAGCTTTTTGGCCTACGGGCCCCAGCATTTT; cdr3_aa: CASSFLAYGPQHF
cdr3_length: 16; d_call: TRBD1; v_call: TRBV10-3; j_call: TRBJ1-2; clone_size: few; cdr3_nt: TGTGCCATCAGTGGGGTGACCCCAGGGGGCGCCTATGGCTACACCTTC; cdr3_aa: CAISGVTPGGAYGYTF